The 20 T cell receptor beta chains given below trace back to one sample, sequenced in a study of cytomegalovirus exposure and HLA in healthy donors (dated by TCRdb to 2015 to 2018). Libraries were made using the immunoSEQ multiplex PCR assay. This immuneACCESS table, as held by TCRdb, lists in-frame sequences with V and J called but not all clones. Of the missing ones, under half trace to an unresolved V gene in checked studies; the others have no known cause. Recorded for this sample are 200,000 to 250,000 clones; roughly 87% of them occurred a single time. Of the sample, around 12% falls within the top ten clones. Material for sequencing was PBMCs. Receptor source: a man younger than 35 in good health and CMV-seropositive.

This clone was seen a few times. The CDR3 loop is CASSQVAQSYEQYF. Here the CDR3 DNA reads TGCGCCAGCAGCCAGGTGGCACAGTCCTACGAGCAGTACTTC. The chain couples TRBV4-3 to TRBJ2-7; D is uncertain. Germline lookup yields CDR1 LGHNA and CDR2 YSLEER. The CDR3 spans 14 residues. Between the trimmed V and J ends, which lost 3 bases and 1 base, there was a span of 10 bases.

The chain is built from TRBV2 and TRBJ1-2, with 11 bases identical to TRBD1. The CDR3 has 17 amino acids. The J segment lost 5 bases and the V segment lost 7 bases, leaving 15 bases of the junction unmatched. CDR1 and CDR2 from the germline V gene are SNHLY and FYNNEI. For the CDR3, the DNA is TGTGCCAGCATACGAAGGGACAGGGGGATCCCCCTTTATGGCTACACCTTC. The encoded protein is CASIRRDRGIPLYGYTF.

V is TRBV7-9 and J is TRBJ1-1, with TRBD1 as a possible D gene (5 bases). V gave up 5 bases and J gave up 5 bases, with 24 bases separating them. This CDR3 is 17 amino acids long. Looked up from germline, CDR1 is SEHNR and CDR2 is FQNEAQ (reference sequence). The CDR3 DNA reads as TGTGCCAGCAGCCGAACGGGCAGACGAGGGGTGAGGACTGAAGCTTTCTTT. Translated: CASSRTGRRGVRTEAFF. Full variable domain (missing parts from reference TRBV7-9 and TRBJ1-1): DTGVSQNPRHKITKRGQNVTFRCDPISEHNRLYWYRQTLGQGPEFLTYFQNEAQLEKSRLLSDRFSAERPKGSFSTLEIQRTEQGDSAMYLCASSRTGRRGVRTEAFFGQGTRLTVV.

In this sample, this clone turned up many times. The CDR3 loop is CRAGSHVEAFF. CDR3 nucleotide sequence: TGCAGAGCCGGGAGCCACGTCGAAGCTTTCTTT. This chain links TRBV29-1 with TRBJ1-1; D not certain. The CDR3 runs 11 residues. From germline, CDR1 is SQVTM and CDR2 ANQGSEA.

The table lists this clone with a count of one. The chain couples TRBV15 to TRBJ2-2; weak D call: TRBD2 (6 bases). This CDR3 spans 13 amino acids. Trimming left V 9 bases short and J 1 base short, with 9 bases between. Germline V gene data show CDR1 as LNHNV and CDR2 as YYDKDF (reference sequence). In DNA, the CDR3 is TGTGCCACGGGAGCGGGGAACACCGGGGAGCTGTTTTTT. Protein sequence: CATGAGNTGELFF.

This chain links TRBV5-1 with TRBJ1-1, with TRBD1 matching over 11 bases. The CDR3 runs 16 residues. From germline, CDR1 is SGHRS and CDR2 YFSETQ. V gave up 4 bases and J gave up 1 base; unmatched junction bases: 6. CDR3 in DNA: TGCGCCAGCAGCGACGGGACAGGGGGAGGGAACACTGAAGCTTTCTTT. Its translation is CASSDGTGGGNTEAFF.

The gene calls are TRBV20-1 and TRBJ2-7; D not certain. Trimming removed 6 bases at V and 3 bases at J, with 3 bases between. Germline-derived CDR1 and CDR2 are DFQATT and SNEGSKA (reference sequence). The CDR3 is 9 amino acids. The CDR3 loop is CSANYEQYF. The CDR3 DNA is TGCAGTGCGAACTACGAGCAGTACTTC.

The rearrangement links TRBV28 to TRBJ1-1; 10 bases are shared with TRBD1. Germline lookup yields CDR1 MDHEN and CDR2 SYDVKM. The CDR3 loop spans 14 amino acids. The ends lost 5 bases at V and 11 bases at J; junction bases unmatched: 11. In nucleotides, the CDR3 is TGTGCCAGCAGTCGGGGGCGACAGGGGGCAGGGGCTTTCTTT. It encodes CASSRGRQGAGAFF.

This sequence joins TRBV9 and TRBJ2-7; D is perhaps TRBD2 (5 bases). Trimming took 0 bases from V and 5 from J, leaving 9 bases between them. The CDR3 is 13 amino acids. Germline CDR1 SGDLS, CDR2 YYNGEE. The CDR3 loop is CASSVGGGDEQYF. The CDR3 DNA reads as TGTGCCAGCAGCGTAGGTGGAGGAGACGAGCAGTACTTC.

In its sample, this clone was seen a few times. This chain uses TRBV10-3 with TRBJ1-2; D perhaps matches TRBD1 (6 bases). The V gene lost 2 bases and the J gene lost 7 bases, with 14 bases spanning the gap. The CDR3 extends over 14 amino acids. Per the germline V gene, CDR1 is ENHRY and CDR2 is SYGVKD. Here the CDR3 DNA reads TGTGCCATCAGTGAGAGGGAGGGGGACTCTGGCTACACCTTC. Translating it yields CAISEREGDSGYTF.

This sequence joins TRBV4-1 and TRBJ2-7; 11 nucleotides agree with TRBD2. The CDR3 contains 15 residues. CDR1 and CDR2 from the germline V gene are MGHRA and YSYEKL. V shed 6 bases and J 3 bases; nucleotides not matched to a gene: 7. The CDR3 protein is CASSPTSGSDYEQYF. The CDR3 DNA follows: TGCGCCAGCAGTCCTACTAGCGGGAGTGACTACGAGCAGTACTTC.

This sequence joins TRBV19 and TRBJ1-5; TRBD1 might be the D (6 bases). CDR3 length: 18 amino acids. Per germline, CDR1 LNHDA and CDR2 SQIVND (reference sequence). Trimming took 7 bases from V and 0 from J, leaving 22 bases between them. The CDR3 protein is CASNSPGAALTSNQPQHF. In nucleotides, the CDR3 is TGTGCCAGTAACTCCCCAGGGGCTGCCCTAACTAGCAATCAGCCCCAGCATTTT.

The chain joins TRBV5-1 to TRBJ1-3; a weak D match, TRBD1 (6 bases). The CDR3 is 15 amino acids. CDR1 and CDR2 (germline): SGHRS, YFSETQ. The ends were cut back, 0 bases at V and 5 bases at J, with 12 bases in the middle. The CDR3 nucleotides are TGCGCCAGCAGCTTGGAACCGGGGGCGAGAAACACCATATATTTT. It is translated as CASSLEPGARNTIYF. Full variable domain (rest looked up from reference TRBV5-1 and TRBJ1-3): KAGVTQTPRYLIKTRGQQVTLSCSPISGHRSVSWYQQTPGQGLQFLFEYFSETQRNKGNFPGRFSGRQFSNSRSEMNVSTLELGDSALYLCASSLEPGARNTIYFGEGSWLTVV.

This clone showed up just once. The chain combines TRBV6-1 with TRBJ2-7; 11 bases match TRBD2. This CDR3 comprises 15 residues. V trimming: 2 bases; J trimming: 4 bases; junction bases outside the gene matches: 4. Germline V gives CDR1 MNHNS, CDR2 SASEGT. As DNA, the CDR3 is TGTGCCAGCAGTGAATGGGCTAGCGGGAGGTACGAGCAGTACTTC. Translating it yields CASSEWASGRYEQYF.

V usage is TRBV13 and J usage is TRBJ2-5; no clear D gene. With 4 bases removed from V and 4 bases from J, the gap between germline ends came to 10 bases. Germline assignment: CDR1 PRHDT and CDR2 FYEKMQ (reference sequence). The CDR3 contains 13 residues. The CDR3 nucleotides read TGTGCCAGCAGCTCAGGATACAGAGAGACCCAGTACTTC. It encodes CASSSGYRETQYF.

The chain combines TRBV18 with TRBJ2-2, with TRBD1 matching over 8 bases. The germline CDR1 and CDR2 sequences are KGHSH and LQKENI. The V gene end was trimmed by 6 bases and the J gene end by 5 bases; junction bases not matched to a gene: 11. This CDR3 is built from 16 residues. The CDR3 spells CASSPWRDRPTGELFF. The CDR3 DNA is TGTGCCAGCTCCCCCTGGAGGGACAGGCCGACCGGGGAGCTGTTTTTT. The full variable domain, in which reference TRBV18 and TRBJ2-2 provide the parts outside the CDR3, is NAGVMQNPRHLVRRRGQEARLRCSPMKGHSHVYWYRQLPEEGLKFMVYLQKENIIDESGMPKERFSAEFPKEGPSILRIQQVVRGDSAAYFCASSPWRDRPTGELFFGEGSRLTVL.

This chain uses TRBV3-2 with TRBJ2-1. TRBV3-2 is recorded as a pseudogene. This CDR3 spans 8 amino acids. The CDR3 region is CASIEQFF. The CDR3 coding sequence is TGTGCCAGCATCGAGCAGTTCTTC.

CDR3 loop: CASSESGSFPGETQYF. The DNA of the CDR3 is TGTGCCAGCAGCGAGAGCGGGAGTTTCCCGGGTGAGACCCAGTACTTC. The V and J genes are TRBV4-2 and TRBJ2-5; TRBD2 aligns across 8 bases. The V and J ends lost 5 bases and 5 bases, in that order; junction bases with no gene match: 13. Germline V gene lookup returns CDR1 LGHNA and CDR2 YNFKEQ. The CDR3 spans 16 residues.

The rearrangement joins TRBV7-8 to TRBJ1-3; D remains unclear. Germline assignment: CDR1 SGHVS and CDR2 FQNEAQ. The CDR3 sequence is 15 residues long. V lost 1 base, J lost 1 base, and 8 bases lay in between. The CDR3 sequence: CASSLDLRSGNTIYF. The CDR3 coding sequence is TGTGCCAGCAGCTTAGACCTAAGGTCTGGAAACACCATATATTTT. Together with reference TRBV7-8 and TRBJ1-3, the CDR3 gives the full variable domain: GAGVSQSPRYKVAKRGQDVALRCDPISGHVSLFWYQQALGQGPEFLTYFQNEAQLDKSGLPSDRFFAERPEGSVSTLKIQRTQQEDSAVYLCASSLDLRSGNTIYFGEGSWLTVV.

V and J are TRBV7-9 and TRBJ1-2, with D tentatively TRBD1 (5 bases). This CDR3 spans 13 amino acids. CDR1 is SEHNR and CDR2 is FQNEAQ in the germline V gene (reference sequence). V was pared by 7 bases and J by 4 bases, with 13 bases between. The chain's CDR3 is CASTTQGLYGYTF. CDR3 DNA sequence: TGTGCCAGCACCACCCAGGGCCTCTATGGCTACACCTTC.